This TCR beta chain was retrieved from a study of blood T cell repertoires in COVID-19. Study-wide context: Acute-phase and convalescent COVID-19 samples originated in the United States, Italy and Spain. From T cells, B-cell-depleted T cells, or PBMCs came the material, which was cDNA or gDNA.

Patients from Seattle were sampled longitudinally, starting during active infection. TCRdb keeps only in-frame clones here, not all; method: immunoSEQ multiplex PCR. The sample records 250,000 or so clones, over 90% being singletons. Per germline, CDR1 MNHEY and CDR2 SMNVEV (reference sequence). With 5 bases removed from V and 0 bases from J, the gap between germline ends came to 11 bases. This CDR3 is 14 amino acids long. V is TRBV27 and J is TRBJ2-7; possibly TRBD1 for D (5 bases). The origin of this receptor is a man aged 25 to 40 with COVID-19, enrolled during active disease. Sequenced: peripheral blood. The CDR3 sequence is CASSPLGASYEQYF. The CDR3 DNA sequence: TGTGCCAGCAGTCCATTAGGGGCCTCCTACGAGCAGTACTTC.